This TCR beta chain comes out of a study of human T cells and chemical hapten exposure. Study as a whole: Sensitization involved placing 2% DPC onto an approximately 2 cm by approximately 2 cm region of upper inner arm skin.

TCRdb independently ran MiXCR on the RACE reads; one entry per CDR3 protein. The sample lists some 90,000 distinct CDR3 sequences; 11% were seen once. Time point described: patch test 3, about 24 weeks after DPC sensitization. Stated treatment: therapeutic diphenylcyclopropenone sensitization with weekly scalp DPC. Investigators collected blood before applying each patch test. This clonotype was seen a handful of times. The CDR3 sequence is 16 residues long. Trimming took 1 base from V and 1 from J, leaving 11 bases between them. The origin of this receptor is a woman aged 25 to 39 with alopecia areata. Some clones in this sample may be carry-over from other donors' samples. Sequenced material: whole blood, taken in connection with sensitization to the hapten diphenylcyclopropenone (DPC). The rearrangement links TRBV12-3 or TRBV12-4 to TRBJ1-5; no definite D call. CDR3 sequence reads: CASSLGGGASNQPQHF. The CDR3 DNA reads as TGTGCCAGCAGTTTAGGAGGCGGAGCGAGCAATCAGCCCCAGCATTTT.